The source of this T cell receptor (beta chain) is a study of cytomegalovirus exposure and HLA in healthy donors (dated by TCRdb to about 2017). Background for the entire study: An earlier analysis of several hundred of the donors reported 250 to 300 Gb of sequence data and 90 million to 120 million unique TCR beta sequences obtained from approximately 180 million T cells. About 280 gigabases of sequencing data and around 85 million unique TCR sequences made up an early release that covered around 640 HLA-typed donors. The genetic ancestry cluster associated with self-reported Caucasian donors included 70% to 85% of the approximately 410 genotyped donors. The study aimed to test whether cataloging public T cell receptors could reveal signatures of past pathogen exposure. Using immunosequencing, the study profiled T cell repertoires from around 680 subjects and related those repertoires to cytomegalovirus serostatus. A separate validation cohort of 100 to 150 different subjects was used in addition to the roughly 670-subject first cohort. The study combined high-throughput TCR immunosequencing, statistical association of individual TCRs with disease status, and machine learning to predict cytomegalovirus infection status. In a later analysis, previously published TCR beta repertoires from several hundred donors were re-analyzed and high-resolution HLA genotyping was added so that TCR occurrence patterns could be studied. Rather than using new phenotypic data, the later analysis identified candidate immune exposures from TCR beta sequences and from how often those sequences occurred across donors. To decide whether each TCR beta V gene segment behaved as functional or pseudogenic, an earlier analysis of some 580 of the donors relied on high-throughput TCR beta sequencing. Donor age, sex, ethnicity and CMV serostatus were collected together with the repertoire data. A later genetic analysis used genome-wide SNP genotypes for about 55% of the 666 donors, treating that subset as a discovery cohort. All discovery cohort repertoires had been generated using a single sequencing platform. Both class I and class II loci were covered by HLA typing, at four-digit resolution. The number of donors typed differed by locus, with roughly 620-630 for A, B, C, DRB1 and DQB1, 522 for DQA1, over 600 for DPA1, and 450 to 480 for DPB1. Because of strong linkage in the cohort, five DR-DQ haplotypes were treated as single units for association and clustering. Among a few hundred genotyped donors of the cohort, an average of 235,054 unique TCR beta nucleotide sequences were sequenced per donor, roughly 20% of them non-productive.

Libraries were built with the immunoSEQ multiplex PCR assay. A mixture of 60 forward primers for TCR Vbeta segments and 13 reverse primers for TCR Jbeta segments was used in the multiplex PCR. The CDR3 region of rearranged TCR beta genes was amplified from genomic DNA with a multiplex PCR assay. The amplified TCR beta libraries were sequenced on the Illumina HiSeq System as 87-base-pair reads. The published analysis was carried out like this. A later analysis tallied around 82 million unique TCR beta chains across the 650 to 750 repertoires, and some 10 million of those chains were shared by two or more donors. To remove PCR and sequencing errors, raw reads were error-corrected and collapsed into unique sequences using a nearest-neighbor algorithm that merged closely related sequences. To assign V, D and J gene segments, CDR3 sequences were aligned to IMGT reference sequences. For a sequence to be retained, a match of at least six nucleotides to both a V gene segment and a J gene segment was required. A rearrangement counted as productive if the CDR3 had no stop codons and remained in frame with V and J, and every other rearrangement counted as non-productive. Following IMGT convention, CDR3 was defined as the stretch from the second conserved V-encoded cysteine up to the conserved J-encoded phenylalanine. In an earlier analysis of more than 550 of the donors, sequences lacking an unambiguous match to a single V gene segment were excluded. An earlier analysis of several hundred of the donors called V segments functional above 56.7% productive rearrangements and segregating when the between-donor standard deviation exceeded 5%. A statistical classification framework was developed to diagnose cytomegalovirus status using the catalog of TCR beta chain sequences. V and J gene assignment, in a later analysis, came from comparing TCR nucleotide sequences with IMGT/GENE-DB human TR gene sequences. Using the TCRdist pipeline, a later analysis assigned CDR3 sequences along with most-parsimonious VDJ recombination scenarios. In a later analysis, each TCR beta chain was defined by its CDR3 amino acid sequence together with its V-gene family, and reads lacking a unique V-gene family were excluded. A later analysis removed roughly 590 highly shared, low-generation-probability nucleotide sequences to deal with suspected cross-contamination and a sequencing artifact. A later analysis calculated a clonal expansion index for each public chain from normalized within-repertoire ranks of inferred template counts. A later analysis computed generation probabilities with a VDJ recombination model fitted to out-of-frame rearrangements, and checked the results against IGoR. In a later analysis, hypergeometric tests were used to score TCR-TCR, TCR-HLA and TCR-CMV co-occurrence, with a repertoire-size bias correction applied to TCR pairs. False discovery rates were estimated in a later analysis by permuting HLA or CMV assignments 20 times. In a later analysis, co-occurring TCRs were grouped using DBSCAN, and TCRdist sequence similarity was added for clustering within HLA-allele-positive subsets. Repertoires with fewer than 30,000 or more than 120,000 public chains were left out of co-occurrence clustering, as were roughly five repertoires with anomalous nucleotide sharing. TCRdb mirrors the immuneACCESS table, restricted to in-frame sequences. Some clones are absent from its copies; in checked studies, under half trace to an unresolved V gene, and the reason for the others is unknown. The V and J calls and clone size were taken over from that table, and D and trimming were inferred from the DNA. The sample table holds about 120,000 clones, of which roughly 80% were seen once. The ten top clones hold around 30% of the sample.

For this clone: It has no known antigen specificity. Its ends do not fully match the called genes, so a read error is possible. Other DNA sequences within the sample encode an identical CDR3.

Overall results and qualifications from the work: In a later analysis, several top co-occurrence clusters were reported to appear linked to parvovirus B19, influenza, CMV and Epstein-Barr virus. V-gene and J-gene trimming of TCR beta chains was associated with a missense DCLRE1C variant in a later genetic analysis, and the association was replicated in an independent cohort. When HLA alleles, especially DR and DQ, strongly co-occurred, TCR associations were difficult to assign to individual alleles. Correlated functional status among segregating V segments might reflect linkage disequilibrium, but an unknown experimental factor could not be ruled out. Sequencing depth was assumed to be roughly uniform across donors in the presence/absence analyses, though that assumption may not hold. Cytomegalovirus status was reported to be diagnosed by the classifier with high specificity and sensitivity in both the original and validation cohorts. According to a later analysis, TCR association rates differed among HLA loci, with DRB1 alleles showing the most associated TCRs and HLA-C alleles showing the fewest. Around 16 rarely observed V segments, including chromosome 9 orphons, were excluded from the earlier analysis of approximately 500 of the donors because counts were too low. While some public TCRs were present in many individuals, most TCR sequences turned up only very rarely across donors. The authors suggested that the approach could potentially be generalized to other disease states and immunological phenotypes. Compared with the roughly 600-donor mean, donors in an Asian-associated ancestry cluster had fewer N-insertions in productive TCRs, according to a later genetic analysis. A later analysis associated about 17,000 TCR beta sequences with specific HLA alleles at a false discovery rate of 0.05. An earlier analysis of approximately 570 of the donors showed that most TCR beta V segments appeared in productive rearrangements either about 87% or about 30% of the time, which broadly matched IMGT annotations. A cluster of highly shared sequence variants was judged likely to represent a technical artifact of the sequencing pipeline. A later analysis found that most CMV-associated TCR beta chains appeared HLA-restricted, with HLA associations seemingly driven largely by CMV exposure. In a later analysis, HLA-associated TCR beta chains showed more clonal expansion and lower generation probabilities than non-associated chains that were equally common. The study listed 150 to 200 TCR beta chains as associated with cytomegalovirus. HLA typing was unavailable for some donors at each locus, so association tests used only the typed subset. A further reported finding was that TCR beta sequences accurately predicted the HLA-A and HLA-B alleles for most subjects in the first cohort. The only immune exposure information available for the cohort was CMV serostatus. Some IMGT-functional V segments, including TRBV6-2 and TRBV6-3, could not be told apart with the 87-base-pair reads, so those segments were excluded. In vitro tests confirmed that a few of the cytomegalovirus-associated TCR beta chains recognize cytomegalovirus antigens. In this cohort, only TCR beta chains were sequenced, and detectable features were limited by the absence of alpha or paired-chain data.

The cohort comprised more than 550 healthy bone marrow donors. All cohort members were sampled while nominally healthy, although unrecorded immune exposures were likely present. The donor tested CMV seropositive, placing the donor among the 250 to 300 seropositive members of the cohort. Each donor provided a peripheral blood sample, and peripheral blood mononuclear cells were used for TCR beta sequencing. The Qiagen DNeasy Blood Extraction Kit was used to extract genomic DNA from the blood cell samples. The germline V gene (reference sequence) provides CDR1 LNHNV and CDR2 YYDKDF. From cysteine to phenylalanine, the CDR3 is 17 amino acids long. Left in the record is the CDR3 DNA by itself, 51 bases read in frame from the first base.

The sequencing input was PBMCs. The chain is encoded by TRBV15 joined to TRBJ2-7, and 9 bases in between align with TRBD1. The TCR sequence derives from a man aged 60 to 69 in good health and CMV-seropositive. CDR3 reads: CATSSRVRTGEIYEQYF. The DNA sequence is TGCGCCACCAGCAGTAGAGTGAGGACAGGGGAGATCTACGAGCAGTACTTC.